The next 14 T cell receptor beta chains were all read from a single sample in a study of Ad26.COV2.S vaccination and SARS-CoV-2 variants. Method: immunoSEQ multiplex PCR; TCRdb's copy keeps in-frame clones and lacks some. The repertoire holds 410,000 or so clones, with 75% to 95% as singletons. This sample's treatment: around 19 received Ad26.COV2.S at low or high dose, single or two shots; about 5 received placebo; per-sample allocation not given. Sampling was performed 63 days after the first vaccine or placebo injection. The input for sequencing was peripheral blood, taken in a trial of Ad26.COV2.S vaccine versus placebo. Receptor source: a person between 18 and 59 years old who received the Ad26.COV2.S COVID-19 vaccine or a placebo.

The chain links TRBV7-8 to TRBJ2-5, with D unresolved. The length of the CDR3 is 15 residues. Germline V gene data show CDR1 as SGHVS and CDR2 as FQNEAQ. V was cut by 1 base and J by 4 bases, with 13 bases left in between. The CDR3 here is CASSLGWSSPETQYF. CDR3 in DNA: TGTGCCAGCAGCTTAGGGTGGTCCTCGCCAGAGACCCAGTACTTC.

In regard to this clone: Distinct nucleotide sequences in the sample also encode this CDR3. V and J are TRBV5-1 and TRBJ2-1, with 11 bases matching TRBD1. This CDR3 has 15 amino acids. The germline CDR1 and CDR2 sequences are SGHRS and YFSETQ. V lost 3 bases and J lost 2; bases outside the gene matches: 1. CDR3: CASSSGQGAYNEQFF. In DNA form, the CDR3 reads TGCGCCAGCAGCTCGGGACAGGGGGCCTACAATGAGCAGTTCTTC. The entire variable domain, with the rest obtained from reference TRBV5-1 and TRBJ2-1, is as follows: KAGVTQTPRYLIKTRGQQVTLSCSPISGHRSVSWYQQTPGQGLQFLFEYFSETQRNKGNFPGRFSGRQFSNSRSEMNVSTLELGDSALYLCASSSGQGAYNEQFFGPGTRLTVL.

This chain uses TRBV18 with TRBJ2-5; maybe TRBD2 (6 bases). This CDR3 is built from 15 residues. V was trimmed by 6 bases and J by 2 bases, leaving 16 bases between them. CDR1 KGHSH and CDR2 LQKENI come from the germline V gene. CDR3 in DNA: TGTGCCAGCTCTAGCGGACCCATAAATCAAGAGACCCAGTACTTC. Translation: CASSSGPINQETQYF.

The chain uses TRBV30 and TRBJ2-7; TRBD1 might be the D (6 bases). The CDR3 consists of 14 residues. The germline V and J ends were trimmed by 0 bases and 3 bases, with 12 bases remaining between them. The germline V gene encodes CDR1 GTSNPN and CDR2 SVGIG (reference sequence). The CDR3 sequence: CAWSVGRGYYEQYF. DNA for the CDR3: TGTGCCTGGAGTGTGGGCAGGGGCTACTACGAGCAGTACTTC. The variable domain in full, with the rest retrieved from reference TRBV30 and TRBJ2-7, is SQTIHQWPATLVQPVGSPLSLECTVEGTSNPNLYWYRQAAGRGLQLLFYSVGIGQISSEVPQNLSASRPQDRQFILSSKKLLLSDSGFYLCAWSVGRGYYEQYFGPGTRLTVT.

V gene TRBV3-1 (or the pseudogene TRBV3-2) combines with J gene TRBJ2-7; 13 nucleotides agree with TRBD2. Germline lookup yields CDR1 LGHDT and CDR2 YNNKEL (reference sequence). This CDR3 is 17 amino acids long. V lost 3 bases, J lost 4 bases, and 9 bases stayed unmatched. CDR3 sequence (DNA): TGTGCCAGCAGCCAGGGGGGACTAGCGGGGCATCGATACGAGCAGTACTTC. Translated, it gives CASSQGGLAGHRYEQYF.

The chain employs TRBV28 and TRBJ1-1; 9 bases agree with TRBD1. Germline CDR1 is MDHEN and CDR2 is SYDVKM. V lost 5 bases to trimming and J lost 5 bases; unmatched junction nucleotides: 9. The CDR3 is 15 residues long. The CDR3 region is CASSRPGQGRTEAFF. The CDR3 DNA reads as TGTGCCAGCAGTCGTCCGGGACAGGGAAGGACTGAAGCTTTCTTT.

The chain combines TRBV9 with TRBJ1-2; 9 bases agree with TRBD1. CDR1 is SGDLS, CDR2 YYNGEE, per germline. The length of the CDR3 is 16 residues. V gave up 3 bases and J gave up 5 bases; unmatched junction bases: 11. CDR3 residues: CASSATRDRAGYGYTF. The CDR3 bases are TGTGCCAGCAGCGCTACCCGGGACAGGGCAGGGTATGGCTACACCTTC.

This clone came up once. This chain links TRBV28 with TRBJ2-1; D uncertain. Trimming stripped 6 bases from V and 9 bases from J, with 9 bases between. CDR1 is MDHEN, CDR2 SYDVKM, per germline. The CDR3 length is 11 residues. CDR3: CASSPSSEQFF. The CDR3 DNA follows: TGTGCCAGCAGCCCTAGTAGTGAGCAGTTCTTC.

The chain uses TRBV27 and TRBJ1-1; D remains unclear. Trimming took 5 bases from V and 2 from J, leaving 9 bases between them. The germline V gene has CDR1 MNHEY and CDR2 SMNVEV (reference sequence). CDR3 length: 13 residues. CDR3 protein: CASSPQRNTEAFF. The CDR3 coding sequence is TGTGCCAGCAGTCCTCAGAGAAACACTGAAGCTTTCTTT.

The gene calls are TRBV5-1 and TRBJ2-7, with D perhaps being TRBD1 or TRBD2 (5 bases each). V was cut by 2 bases and J by 4 bases, with 19 bases left in between. CDR1 is SGHRS and CDR2 is YFSETQ in the germline V gene. The CDR3 is 16 amino acids. The CDR3 reads CASSFDGSEGLYEQYF. The DNA for the CDR3 is TGCGCCAGCAGCTTCGACGGAAGCGAGGGGCTATACGAGCAGTACTTC.

The CDR3 protein is CASSERGGSPLHF. Written as DNA, the CDR3 is TGTGCCAGCAGTGAAAGGGGAGGCTCACCCCTCCACTTT. The chain carries TRBV2 and TRBJ1-6, with a tentative D call TRBD1 (5 bases). The length of the CDR3 is 13 residues. V was trimmed by 2 bases and J by 10 bases, leaving 9 bases between them. Germline CDR1 reads SNHLY; CDR2 reads FYNNEI.

This chain connects TRBV5-4 to TRBJ2-5; D perhaps matches TRBD1 (5 bases). The CDR3 has 16 residues. Trimming removed 0 bases from V and 3 bases from J, with 15 bases in between. Per germline, CDR1 SGHNT and CDR2 YYREEE (reference sequence). CDR3 DNA: TGTGCCAGCAGCTTGGGGTGGGTGGAAGGGGAAGAGACCCAGTACTTC. Protein sequence: CASSLGWVEGEETQYF. Drawing the rest from reference TRBV5-4 and TRBJ2-5, the complete variable domain is ETGVTQSPTHLIKTRGQQVTLRCSSQSGHNTVSWYQQALGQGPQFIFQYYREEENGRGNFPPRFSGLQFPNYSSELNVNALELDDSALYLCASSLGWVEGEETQYFGPGTRLLVL.

This rearrangement joins TRBV10-3 to TRBJ2-6; D gene uncertain. Deletions cut 8 bases from V and 0 bases from J, with 11 bases between. CDR3 size: 15 residues. Per germline, CDR1 ENHRY and CDR2 SYGVKD. The CDR3 here is CAIGQQNSGANVLTF. The CDR3 nucleotides read TGTGCCATCGGTCAGCAAAACTCTGGGGCCAACGTCCTGACTTTC.

This clone was counted a single time. The V call is TRBV2, the J call TRBJ2-4; 9 positions agree with TRBD1. The V gene's germline CDR1 is SNHLY and CDR2 FYNNEI. V shed 1 base and J 1 base; nucleotides not matched to a gene: 23. The CDR3 length is 23 residues. This chain's CDR3 is CASSEGGQGSVGGLLGAKNIQYF. The CDR3 nucleotides read TGTGCCAGCAGTGAAGGGGGACAGGGATCCGTGGGAGGGCTTTTAGGGGCCAAAAACATTCAGTACTTC.